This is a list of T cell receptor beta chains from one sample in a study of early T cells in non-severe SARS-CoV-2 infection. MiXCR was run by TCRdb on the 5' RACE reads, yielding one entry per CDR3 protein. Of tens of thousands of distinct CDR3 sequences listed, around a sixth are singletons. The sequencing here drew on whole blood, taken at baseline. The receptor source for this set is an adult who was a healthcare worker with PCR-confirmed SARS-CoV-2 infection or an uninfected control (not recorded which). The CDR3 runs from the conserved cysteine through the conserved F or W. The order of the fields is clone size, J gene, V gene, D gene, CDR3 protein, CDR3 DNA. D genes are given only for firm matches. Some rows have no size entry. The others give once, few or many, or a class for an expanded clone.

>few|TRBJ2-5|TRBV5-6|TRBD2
CASTHRVREVRETQYF
TGTGCCAGCACCCACCGGGTGCGGGAGGTTCGAGAGACCCAGTACTTC
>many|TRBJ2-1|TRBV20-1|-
CSARNQYGTDNEQFF
TGCAGTGCTAGGAATCAATATGGCACCGACAATGAGCAGTTCTTC
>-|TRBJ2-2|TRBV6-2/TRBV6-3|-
CASIDPPGKAGELFF
TGTGCCAGCATCGACCCCCCAGGGAAGGCCGGGGAGCTGTTTTTT
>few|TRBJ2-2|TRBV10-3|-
CAIGSRIINTGELFF
TGTGCCATCGGATCCAGGATAATTAACACCGGGGAGCTGTTTTTT
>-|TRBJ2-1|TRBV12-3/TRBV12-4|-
CASSPTGPRTF
TGTGCCAGCAGTCCGACAGGACCCCGTACCTTC
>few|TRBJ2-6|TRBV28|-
CASRGGESGANVLTF
TGTGCCAGCAGGGGTGGAGAATCTGGGGCCAACGTCCTGACTTTC
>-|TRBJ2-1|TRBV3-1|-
CAISQLSGYNEQFF
TGTGCCATCAGCCAACTTAGCGGATACAATGAGCAGTTCTTC
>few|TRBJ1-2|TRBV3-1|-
CASSQAVGTYGYTF
TGTGCCAGCAGCCAAGCCGTAGGTACCTATGGCTACACCTTC
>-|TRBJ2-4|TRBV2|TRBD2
CASSKRIAGESKNIQYF
TGTGCCAGCAGTAAACGTATAGCGGGAGAATCCAAAAACATTCAGTACTTC
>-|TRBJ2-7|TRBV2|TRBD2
CASRLTSGRFEQYF
TGTGCCAGCAGGTTGACTAGCGGGAGATTCGAGCAGTACTTC
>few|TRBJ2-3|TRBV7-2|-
CASSFSGASTDTQYF
TGTGCCAGCAGCTTCTCCGGAGCTAGCACAGATACGCAGTATTTT
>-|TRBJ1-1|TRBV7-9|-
CASSFGGPTEAFF
TGTGCCAGCAGCTTCGGAGGACCCACTGAAGCTTTCTTT
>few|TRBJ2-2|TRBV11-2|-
CASNQDTGELFF
TGTGCCAGCAACCAGGACACCGGGGAGCTGTTTTTT
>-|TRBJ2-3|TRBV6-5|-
CASSWREPPDTQYF
TGTGCCAGCAGTTGGCGGGAACCCCCAGATACGCAGTATTTT
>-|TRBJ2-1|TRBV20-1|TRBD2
CSAPQREVKDEQFF
TGCAGTGCTCCTCAGCGGGAGGTAAAAGATGAGCAGTTCTTC
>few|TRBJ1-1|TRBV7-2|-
CASSTIRGTEAFF
TGTGCCAGCAGCACGATCAGGGGCACTGAAGCTTTCTTT
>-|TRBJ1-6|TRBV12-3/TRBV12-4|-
CASSPGDGYNSPLHF
TGTGCCAGCAGTCCTGGGGACGGATATAATTCACCCCTCCACTTT
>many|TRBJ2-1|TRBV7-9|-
CASSRARLDEQFF
TGTGCCAGCAGCCGAGCACGGCTAGATGAGCAGTTCTTC
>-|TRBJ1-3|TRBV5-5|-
CASSSLGLSGNTIYF
TGTGCCAGCAGCTCGCTCGGCCTCTCTGGAAACACCATATATTTT
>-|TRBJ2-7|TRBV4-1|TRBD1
CASSKTGVNEQYF
TGCGCCAGCAGCAAGACAGGGGTAAACGAGCAGTACTTC
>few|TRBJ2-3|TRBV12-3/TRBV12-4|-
CASSLPDTQYF
TGTGCCAGCAGTTTACCGGATACGCAGTATTTT
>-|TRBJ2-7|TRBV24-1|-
CATSDSRRYEQYF
TGTGCCACCAGTGATTCCCGGAGGTACGAGCAGTACTTC
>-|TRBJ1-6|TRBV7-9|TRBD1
CASSSQGAGNSPLHF
TGTGCCAGCAGCTCTCAGGGGGCGGGAAATTCACCCCTCCACTTT
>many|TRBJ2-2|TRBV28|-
CASSPPARNTGELFF
TGTGCCAGCAGTCCCCCGGCCAGAAACACCGGGGAGCTGTTTTTT
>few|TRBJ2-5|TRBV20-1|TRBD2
CSARRSRLAGIVTQYF
TGCAGTGCTAGACGGAGCAGACTAGCGGGTATTGTGACCCAGTACTTC
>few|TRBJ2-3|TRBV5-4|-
CASSQGATDTQYF
TGTGCCAGCAGCCAAGGTGCGACAGATACGCAGTATTTT
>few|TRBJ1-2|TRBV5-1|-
CASSLTEGGYGYTF
TGCGCCAGCAGCTTGACGGAGGGGGGCTATGGCTACACCTTC
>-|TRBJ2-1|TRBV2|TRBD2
CASSDPLAGVPNEQFF
TGTGCCAGCAGTGACCCCCTAGCGGGAGTCCCCAATGAGCAGTTCTTC
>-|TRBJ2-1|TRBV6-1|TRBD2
CASSGRPHGTSLHYNEQFF
TGTGCCAGCAGCGGTAGGCCGCACGGGACTAGTTTACACTACAATGAGCAGTTCTTC
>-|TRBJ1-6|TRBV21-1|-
CASSTWLTTGSYNSPLHF
TGTGCCAGCAGCACCTGGCTTACAACGGGCTCCTATAATTCACCCCTCCACTTT
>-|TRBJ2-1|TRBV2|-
CASRDLLSRNEQFF
TGTGCCAGCCGGGACCTGCTCTCCCGGAATGAGCAGTTCTTC
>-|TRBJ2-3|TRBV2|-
CASSVVAGVTDTQYF
TGTGCCAGCAGTGTAGTTGCGGGTGTCACAGATACGCAGTATTTT
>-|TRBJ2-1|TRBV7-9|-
CASSPPIRLSSYNEQFF
TGTGCCAGCAGCCCCCCTATTCGGTTGAGCTCCTACAATGAGCAGTTCTTC
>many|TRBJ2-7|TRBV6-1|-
CASSFRSPYEQYF
TGTGCCAGCAGTTTCAGGTCACCCTACGAGCAGTACTTC
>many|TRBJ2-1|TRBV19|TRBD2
CASSTSGGTYNEQFF
TGTGCCAGTTCGACTAGCGGGGGCACCTACAATGAGCAGTTCTTC
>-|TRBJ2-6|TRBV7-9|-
CAANRAGANVLTF
TGTGCCGCAAACCGGGCTGGGGCCAACGTCCTGACTTTC
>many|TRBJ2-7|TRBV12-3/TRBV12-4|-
CASSQRREQYF
TGTGCCAGCAGCCAAAGACGGGAGCAGTACTTC
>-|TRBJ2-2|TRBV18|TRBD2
CASSPGTSGTGELFF
TGTGCCAGCTCACCGGGGACTAGCGGGACCGGGGAGCTGTTTTTT
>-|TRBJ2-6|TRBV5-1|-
CASSLRASSVDVLTF
TGCGCCAGCAGCTTGCGCGCAAGTTCTGTGGACGTCCTGACTTTC
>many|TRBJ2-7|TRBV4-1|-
CASSQARRLSYEQYF
TGCGCCAGCAGCCAAGCGCGGAGACTCTCCTACGAGCAGTACTTC
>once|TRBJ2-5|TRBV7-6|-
CASSQLNRDEETQYF
TGTGCCAGCAGCCAACTCAACAGGGACGAAGAGACCCAGTACTTC
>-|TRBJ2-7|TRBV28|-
CASSSQDYEQYF
TGTGCCAGCAGTTCCCAGGACTACGAGCAGTACTTC
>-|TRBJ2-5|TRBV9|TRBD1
CASSVGPTGGGETQYF
TGTGCCAGCAGCGTAGGCCCCACAGGGGGAGGAGAGACCCAGTACTTC
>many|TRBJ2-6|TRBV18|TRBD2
CASSYGTTSSGANVLTF
TGTGCCAGCTCATACGGGACTACTTCTTCTGGGGCCAACGTCCTGACTTTC
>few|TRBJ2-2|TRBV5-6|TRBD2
CASSFSSGRGTGELFF
TGTGCCAGCAGTTTTTCTAGCGGGAGGGGCACCGGGGAGCTGTTTTTT
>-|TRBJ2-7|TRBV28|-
CASRVMGYEQYF
TGTGCCAGCAGAGTCATGGGGTACGAGCAGTACTTC
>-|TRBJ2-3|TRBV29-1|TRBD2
CSVQQTSTQYF
TGCAGCGTCCAACAGACTAGCACGCAGTATTTT